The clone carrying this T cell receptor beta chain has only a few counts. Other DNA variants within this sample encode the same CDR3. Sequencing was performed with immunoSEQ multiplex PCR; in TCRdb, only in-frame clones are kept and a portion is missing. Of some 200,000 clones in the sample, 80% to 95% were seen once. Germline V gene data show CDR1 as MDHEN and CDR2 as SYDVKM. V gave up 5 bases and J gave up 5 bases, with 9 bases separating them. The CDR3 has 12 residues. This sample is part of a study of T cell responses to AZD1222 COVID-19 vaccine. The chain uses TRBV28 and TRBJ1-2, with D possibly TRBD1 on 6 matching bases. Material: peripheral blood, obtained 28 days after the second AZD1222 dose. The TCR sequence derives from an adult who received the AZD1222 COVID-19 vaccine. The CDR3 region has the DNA TGTGCCAGCAGTCTACAGGGTTATGGCTACACCTTC. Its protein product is CASSLQGYGYTF.